This TCR beta chain was captured by sequencing in a study of CD8+CD57+ T cells in acquired aplastic anemia. Study summary: Roughly 3 ug was the average amount of DNA from sorted CD4+ and CD8+ cells.

Study-wide findings and caveats: Significance was not reached for CD8+ Simpson's diversity between patients and controls.

The CDR3 covers 14 residues. The germline CDR1 and CDR2 sequences are SGHTA and FQGTGA. V lost 5 bases to trimming and J lost 10 bases, with 15 bases between them. Profiling of TCR beta VDJ combinations and CDR3 sequences used genomic DNA as template. MiXCR, applied by TCRdb to the reads, yields one record per CDR3 protein. The repertoire includes approximately 170,000 distinct CDR3 sequences, around half of them detected once, and 3.2% sits in the top ten. This clonotype was seen only a few times. Its antigen is currently unknown. Only patients with CD8+CD57+ cell expansion on flow cytometry were chosen for sequencing.

The sequenced material came from sorted CD4+, CD8+, or CD8+CD57+ T cells (not recorded which) from PBMCs. The origin of this receptor is a human donor with aplastic anemia. The J gene is TRBJ1-6, the V gene TRBV7-3; no reliable D call. CDR3 nucleotides: TGTGCCAGCAGCCTCAATAGAGCTGTATCACCCCTCCACTTT. It specifies CASSLNRAVSPLHF.